This T cell receptor beta chain stems from a study of OX40 agonist ivuxolimab in advanced cancers. Study summary: Patients in the trial were receiving intravenous ivuxolimab every 2 weeks, at doses of 0.01 to 10 mg/kg. Participants averaged approximately 61 years of age (range about 23 to 80) and were 82.7% male.

Clones were read by immunoSEQ multiplex PCR, and TCRdb kept only the in-frame ones, dropping some. The table lists approximately 60,000 clones, approximately 80% of them singletons. From germline, CDR1 is SEHNR and CDR2 FQNEAQ (reference sequence). The CDR3 totals 13 residues. V lost 3 bases and J 8 bases, leaving 12 bases between the germline ends. The study, taken as a whole, reports: At 0.1 to 3.0 mg/kg and by week 6, CD4+ and CD8+ T cells in the blood had expanded clonally.

Concerning this clone: Its antigen is not identified.

The receptor comes from an adult with an advanced solid tumor such as melanoma, head and neck, liver or kidney cancer. The sequencing used CD4+ or CD8+ T cells sorted from blood, collected in a trial of the OX40 agonist ivuxolimab. The rearrangement links TRBV7-9 to TRBJ2-3; a weak D match, TRBD2 (6 bases). The CDR3 DNA reads as TGTGCCAGCAGCTTTCTTCTAGCGTCTACGCAGTATTTT. This gives the protein CASSFLLASTQYF.